These T cell receptor beta chains were read from a single sample in a study of human T cells and chemical hapten exposure. In TCRdb, the RACE reads were re-called with MiXCR into one record per CDR3 protein. The top ten hold roughly 9.5% of the sample, which has approximately 34,000 distinct CDR3 sequences, around 6.4% seen once. Material: whole blood, obtained in connection with sensitization to the hapten diphenylcyclopropenone (DPC). All receptors come from a woman aged 30 to 39 with alopecia areata. Some clones in this sample may be carry-over from other donors' samples. The conserved cysteine and the conserved F or W are not part of the CDR3 here. Fields, in order: J gene, D gene, V gene, CDR3 protein. D genes are given only for firm matches.

J: TRBJ2-1
D: .
V: TRBV29-1
CDR3: SGYMQTHYNEQF

J: TRBJ1-5
D: .
V: TRBV5-6
CDR3: ASSLRTDGNQPQH

J: TRBJ2-3
D: TRBD2
V: TRBV7-6
CDR3: ASSPSSSGSLTDTQY

J: TRBJ2-1
D: .
V: TRBV12-3/TRBV12-4
CDR3: ASRTDRPGEQF

J: TRBJ1-5
D: .
V: TRBV20-1
CDR3: SATRAGTQPQH

J: TRBJ2-7
D: TRBD1
V: TRBV30
CDR3: AWKDGTGFYEQY

J: TRBJ2-7
D: .
V: TRBV20-1
CDR3: SARDPMGFYEQY

J: TRBJ1-6
D: .
V: TRBV15
CDR3: ATSRDEDSPLH

J: TRBJ1-2
D: .
V: TRBV28
CDR3: ASSREEYGYT

J: TRBJ2-2
D: .
V: TRBV6-2/TRBV6-3
CDR3: ASTGGTTNTGELF

J: TRBJ1-4
D: .
V: TRBV5-4
CDR3: ASSPKPPREAEKLF

J: TRBJ1-5
D: .
V: TRBV12-3/TRBV12-4
CDR3: ASSAPNQPQH

J: TRBJ2-7
D: .
V: TRBV5-5
CDR3: ASSLEQGMPYEQY

J: TRBJ2-1
D: TRBD2
V: TRBV7-8
CDR3: ASSPAGGGAYNEQF

J: TRBJ2-5
D: .
V: TRBV12-3/TRBV12-4
CDR3: ASSWGQEETQY

J: TRBJ2-1
D: .
V: TRBV6-2/TRBV6-3
CDR3: ASSLIGATKF

J: TRBJ2-1
D: .
V: TRBV5-1
CDR3: ASSFGGNEQF

J: TRBJ2-7
D: TRBD1
V: TRBV20-1
CDR3: SAPGQGNYEQY

J: TRBJ2-5
D: TRBD1
V: TRBV11-2
CDR3: ASSTRTGGVKTQY